Sequencing of this TCR beta chain was carried out in a study of T-cell reconstitution after alpha-beta-depleted transplantation in children. Worth noting for this clonotype: Its antigen is not known.

Overall study results and limits: One year after transplant, T-cell counts and diversity came mostly from newly produced T cells. Alpha-beta T cells about two months after transplant reportedly derived from several hundred expanded graft clones. Some patients showed high day-60 TCRbeta diversity, which derived from surviving recipient T cells and thymic progenitors.

The CDR3 runs 18 residues. Germline lookup yields CDR1 SGHKS and CDR2 YYEKEE (reference sequence). The V end lost 1 base, the J end lost 4 bases, and 21 bases lay between the germline ends. Using unique molecular identifiers, the investigators prepared the TCRbeta library. MiXCR was run by TCRdb on the PCR reads, yielding one entry per CDR3 protein. The sample has approximately 350,000 distinct CDR3 sequences; about 16% are singletons. This chain joins TRBV5-5 and TRBJ1-5; a possible D gene is TRBD1 (5 bases). The receptor was isolated from a male patient between 2 and 15 years old who had a stem cell transplant for acute lymphoblastic leukemia, so the T cells may come from the graft donor. This specimen consisted of PBMCs, mostly from graft donor cells, obtained 360 days after TCRalphabeta/CD19-depleted stem cell transplant. In nucleotides, the CDR3 is TGTGCCAGCAGCTTGAGGCCCCCGGGGGGATTACGGAATCAGCCCCAGCATTTT. Its protein is CASSLRPPGGLRNQPQHF.